This T cell receptor beta chain was sequenced for a study of T cells after yellow fever vaccination. This clonotype was picked up a small number of times. CDR3 length: 15 amino acids. Germline trimming cut 1 base from V and 3 bases from J; bases unmatched to any gene: 3. In germline, CDR1 is MNHEY, CDR2 SVGAGI. TCRdb redid the calling of the 5' RACE reads with MiXCR, one entry per CDR3 protein. The sample carries some 340,000 distinct CDR3 sequences, about 11% recorded once. This sample comprised CD4+ T cells sorted from PBMCs, obtained 45 days after the yellow fever booster vaccination. This TCR was recovered from a man aged 18 to 30 who received the YFV17D yellow fever vaccine. V is TRBV6-5 and J is TRBJ2-3; 8 nucleotides agree with TRBD2. The CDR3 here is CASSYFGLATDTQYF. Here the CDR3 DNA reads TGTGCCAGCAGTTACTTTGGACTAGCTACAGATACGCAGTATTTT.